The source of this TCR beta chain is a study of cytomegalovirus exposure and HLA in healthy donors. The overall study: Early released data had tens of millions of unique TCRs, all coming from HLA-typed donors.

This PCR relied on a set of 60 Vbeta primers and 13 Jbeta primers. Authors' data handling: Later, an analysis found about 80 million unique TCR beta chains, and about 9.9 million of these were shared. Some clones are missing from TCRdb's copy, which holds only in-frame ones; the method was immunoSEQ multiplex PCR. The DNA gave D and trimming, while V, J and clone size come from that table. The table records 50,000 or so clones, under 90% of them present only once. The length of the CDR3 is 17 residues. CDR1 and CDR2 (germline): MNHEY, SMNVEV (reference sequence). Trimming removed 4 bases from V and 3 bases from J; junction bases left unmatched: 11.

The TCR originated in a woman younger than 35 in good health and CMV-seronegative. The V gene is TRBV27, the J gene TRBJ2-1; 8 positions agree with TRBD2. Sequenced: PBMCs. CDR3 amino acids: CASSSKPASGHYNEQFF. The CDR3 DNA reads TGTGCCAGCAGTTCAAAACCGGCTAGCGGGCACTACAATGAGCAGTTCTTC.